Listed below are T cell receptor beta chains from one sample, sequenced in a study of T cell responses to AZD1222 COVID-19 vaccine. Assay used: immunoSEQ multiplex PCR; TCRdb lists only in-frame clones, some missing. The sample carries about 140,000 clones, approximately 89% recorded once. The specimen was peripheral blood, collected on day 0 of AZD1222 vaccination. These receptors were taken from an adult in good health. The CDR3 runs from the conserved cysteine through the conserved F or W. The D gene is left open where the match is weak. The size of a clone is reported for some rows only, either as once, few or many, or as a class for expanded clones.

NA NA TRBJ2-1 TRBV11-2 CASSLESGPNEQFF TGTGCCAGCAGCTTAGAGTCAGGCCCCAATGAGCAGTTCTTC
NA NA TRBJ1-2 TRBV12-5 CASGLVLRESKGYTF TGTGCTAGTGGTTTGGTATTAAGGGAGTCGAAGGGCTACACCTTC
NA once TRBJ2-5 TRBV30 CAWSAPGRSQETQYF TGTGCCTGGAGTGCCCCCGGGCGGAGCCAAGAGACCCAGTACTTC
NA NA TRBJ2-1 TRBV3-1/TRBV3-2 CASSQDKLAGSYNEQFF TGTGCCAGCAGCCAAGATAAACTAGCCGGCTCCTACAATGAGCAGTTCTTC
NA NA TRBJ1-1 TRBV7-9 CASSLVPGPGTEAFF TGTGCCAGCAGCTTAGTACCGGGCCCGGGGACTGAAGCTTTCTTT
NA NA TRBJ1-2 TRBV15 CATSRDPAGRNGYTF TGTGCCACCAGCAGAGATCCGGCAGGGCGGAATGGCTACACCTTC
NA NA TRBJ2-2 TRBV30 CAWSVGAPGELFF TGTGCCTGGAGTGTTGGGGCTCCCGGGGAGCTGTTTTTT
NA NA TRBJ2-3 TRBV11-2 CASSWTSTDTQYF TGTGCCAGCAGCTGGACTAGCACAGATACGCAGTATTTT
TRBD1 NA TRBJ2-7 TRBV29-1 CSVEIRGQVYEQYF TGCAGCGTTGAGATTCGGGGACAGGTCTACGAGCAGTACTTC
NA NA TRBJ2-4 TRBV7-9 CASSLSTKNIQYF TGTGCCAGCAGCTTATCCACAAAAAACATTCAGTACTTC
NA NA TRBJ1-1 TRBV27 CASSSRVNTEAFF TGTGCCAGCAGTTCCCGAGTGAACACTGAAGCTTTCTTT
NA NA TRBJ1-5 TRBV6-6 CASSGLASNQPQHF TGTGCCAGCAGTGGACTCGCTAGTAATCAGCCCCAGCATTTT
NA NA TRBJ2-6 TRBV28 CASSSQGSGANVLTF TGTGCCAGCAGCTCACAGGGAAGTGGGGCCAACGTCCTGACTTTC
NA NA TRBJ1-1 TRBV24-1 CATSDHPDPSANTEAFF TGTGCCACCAGTGATCATCCGGACCCTAGCGCGAACACTGAAGCTTTCTTT
NA NA TRBJ2-5 TRBV7-3 CASSLLPPSQGLVQETQYF TGTGCCAGCAGCTTACTACCCCCTTCACAGGGATTGGTACAAGAGACCCAGTACTTC
NA NA TRBJ1-2 TRBV20-1 CSAGRDYGYTF TGCAGTGCTGGCAGGGACTATGGCTACACCTTC
NA NA TRBJ1-3 TRBV7-9 CASSLGTDSGNTIYF TGTGCCAGCAGCTTAGGTACAGACTCTGGAAACACCATATATTTT
NA NA TRBJ2-6 TRBV10-2 CASIPQGGSGANVLTF TGCGCCAGCATCCCCCAGGGGGGCTCTGGGGCCAACGTCCTGACTTTC
NA NA TRBJ1-1 TRBV30 CAWSWGLDTEAFF TGTGCCTGGAGTTGGGGGCTCGACACTGAAGCTTTCTTT
NA NA TRBJ2-7 TRBV6-5 CASRGVSVRYEQYF TGTGCCAGCAGGGGGGTGAGTGTGAGATACGAGCAGTACTTC
TRBD1 NA TRBJ1-2 TRBV25-1 CASSEPAGGVYGYTF TGTGCCAGCAGTGAGCCGGCAGGGGGAGTCTATGGCTACACCTTC
TRBD1 NA TRBJ1-1 TRBV28 CASSPRGRRTEAFF TGTGCCAGCAGCCCCAGGGGGCGCCGAACTGAAGCTTTCTTT
NA NA TRBJ1-5 TRBV28 CASSFGRSGFSNQPQHF TGTGCCAGCAGTTTCGGCAGGAGCGGGTTTAGCAATCAGCCCCAGCATTTT
NA NA TRBJ1-1 TRBV6-6 CASSHGEGAYTEAFF TGTGCCAGCAGCCACGGGGAGGGTGCGTACACTGAAGCTTTCTTT
NA NA TRBJ2-1 TRBV20-1 CSASTGGLYNEQFF TGCAGTGCTAGTACCGGGGGCCTATACAATGAGCAGTTCTTC
NA NA TRBJ2-7 TRBV23-1 CASSPIQGVGQYF TGCGCCAGCAGTCCGATTCAGGGAGTCGGGCAGTACTTC
NA few TRBJ2-2 TRBV7-2 CASSLVRGNTGELFF TGTGCCAGCAGCTTGGTTAGAGGGAACACCGGGGAGCTGTTTTTT
NA many TRBJ1-1 TRBV11-2 CASSLRAPEAFF TGTGCCAGCAGCTTAAGAGCGCCTGAAGCTTTCTTT
NA NA TRBJ2-1 TRBV12-3/TRBV12-4 CASSNRGEQFF TGTGCCAGCAGTAACAGAGGTGAGCAGTTCTTC
TRBD1 NA TRBJ2-5 TRBV30 CAWNRQGSLTQYF TGTGCCTGGAACCGACAGGGTTCGTTGACCCAGTACTTC
NA NA TRBJ2-7 TRBV4-1 CASSQEGLSTRNEQYF TGCGCCAGCAGCCAAGAAGGACTAAGCACCAGAAACGAGCAGTACTTC
TRBD1 NA TRBJ1-5 TRBV4-1 CASSPTRTGVTYSNQPQHF TGCGCCAGCAGCCCAACAAGGACAGGGGTTACCTATAGCAATCAGCCCCAGCATTTT
NA NA TRBJ1-2 TRBV11-2 CASSFLGQVYGYTF TGTGCCAGCAGCTTTTTGGGCCAGGTATATGGCTACACCTTC
NA NA TRBJ1-2 TRBV18 CASSPPRGKRDGYTF TGTGCCAGCTCACCACCCCGGGGGAAGCGAGATGGCTACACCTTC
NA NA TRBJ2-6 TRBV29-1 CSVEGERAGANVLTF TGCAGCGTTGAAGGGGAAAGGGCTGGGGCCAACGTCCTGACTTTC
NA NA TRBJ2-5 TRBV7-7 CASSLARETQYF TGTGCTAGCAGCTTAGCCAGGGAGACCCAGTACTTC
TRBD2 NA TRBJ2-3 TRBV2 CASRTSGGRTDTQYF TGTGCCAGCAGGACTAGCGGGGGCCGCACAGATACGCAGTATTTT
NA NA TRBJ2-1 TRBV12-5 CASAGRTINEQFF TGTGCTAGTGCTGGCAGAACTATCAATGAGCAGTTCTTC
NA NA TRBJ1-6 TRBV7-9 CASSNRAPENSPLHF TGTGCCAGCAGCAACCGGGCTCCGGAAAATTCACCCCTCCACTTT
NA once TRBJ1-2 TRBV7-2 CASSLDSEGDGYTF TGTGCCAGCAGTCTGGACTCGGAGGGGGATGGCTACACCTTC
NA NA TRBJ2-7 TRBV18 CASSPPSMGIGIKEQYF TGTGCCAGCTCACCACCGTCAATGGGCATAGGGATCAAGGAGCAGTACTTC